This T cell receptor (beta chain) stems from a study of blood T cell repertoires in COVID-19. Study-level information: Acute-phase and convalescent COVID-19 samples originated in the United States, Italy and Spain. T cells, B-cell-depleted T cells, or PBMCs provided the cDNA or gDNA that served as material.

Libraries were prepared by immunoSEQ multiplex PCR; TCRdb keeps only in-frame clonotypes and omits some of them. The sample lists 190,000 or so clones; around 81% were seen once. This clone appeared a single time. The germline V and J ends were trimmed by 4 bases and 0 bases, with 14 bases remaining between them. Per the germline V gene, CDR1 is SGHNT and CDR2 is YYREEE (reference sequence). This CDR3 contains 16 residues. The TCR was taken from a man in his 60s with COVID-19, enrolled during active disease. The V and J genes are TRBV5-4 and TRBJ1-3; tentative D call: TRBD1 (5 bases). Sequenced: peripheral blood. Written as DNA, the CDR3 is TGTGCCAGCAGCCTGATTGGGGCGGACTCTGGAAACACCATATATTTT. Its protein is CASSLIGADSGNTIYF.